Each of the 11 T cell receptor beta chains below was sequenced from the same sample in a study of Ad26.COV2.S vaccination and SARS-CoV-2 variants. This table comes from immunoSEQ multiplex PCR, and its TCRdb copy is limited to in-frame clones, with some not included. The sample lists a few hundred thousand clones; 80% to 90% were seen once. Treatment meaning: approximately 18 received Ad26.COV2.S at low or high dose, single or two shots; 5 received placebo; per-sample allocation not given. Sampling occurred on day 63 after the first vaccine or placebo injection. The sample in question was peripheral blood, obtained in a trial of Ad26.COV2.S vaccine versus placebo. Receptors were obtained from a person aged 18-65 years who received the Ad26.COV2.S COVID-19 vaccine or a placebo.

The V call is TRBV5-6, the J call TRBJ1-1; a weak D match, TRBD1 (5 bases). This CDR3 contains 17 residues. In germline, CDR1 is SGHDT, CDR2 YYEEEE. Between the trimmed V and J ends, which lost 1 base and 0 bases, there was a span of 16 bases. The CDR3 DNA is TGTGCCAGCAGCTTGCAAGCAGGGTTTTTTGTGAACACTGAAGCTTTCTTT. Residues: CASSLQAGFFVNTEAFF.

The V gene is TRBV11-3, the J gene TRBJ2-1, with 9 nucleotides matching TRBD2. Trimming cost V 5 bases and J 12 bases; bases outside gene matches: 20. The CDR3 totals 17 residues. Germline assignment: CDR1 SGHNT and CDR2 YENEEA. The CDR3 bases are TGTGCCAGCAGCCCAGCAGGGGCTAGCGGGAATAGTGGGGTGCAGTTCTTC. Protein: CASSPAGASGNSGVQFF.

This chain joins TRBV30 and TRBJ1-2; TRBD1 aligns across 7 bases. The trim removed 5 bases at V and 8 bases at J, leaving 11 bases unmatched. Looked up from germline, CDR1 is GTSNPN and CDR2 is SVGIG (reference sequence). CDR3 size: 13 residues. CDR3 DNA sequence: TGTGCCTGGCTGGGACAGCCCGGCGGGGGCTACACCTTC. It yields the protein CAWLGQPGGGYTF.

This chain links TRBV7-3 with TRBJ1-1; 9 positions agree with TRBD1. The germline CDR1 and CDR2 sequences are SGHTA and FQGTGA. The CDR3 has 16 residues. The trim removed 2 bases at V and 3 bases at J, leaving 7 bases unmatched. The CDR3 is CASSLGEGQGHTEAFF. In DNA form, the CDR3 reads TGTGCCAGCAGCTTAGGAGAGGGACAGGGTCACACTGAAGCTTTCTTT.

The chain carries TRBV5-4 and TRBJ2-5; tentatively, D is TRBD1 or TRBD2 (5 bases each). CDR3 length: 17 amino acids. From germline, CDR1 is SGHNT and CDR2 YYREEE (reference sequence). Deletions cut 1 base from V and 1 base from J, with 17 bases between. The CDR3 reads CASSLFGAGEAQETQYF. Here the CDR3 DNA reads TGTGCCAGCAGCTTGTTTGGGGCCGGGGAAGCCCAAGAGACCCAGTACTTC. The full variable domain, in which reference TRBV5-4 and TRBJ2-5 provide the parts outside the CDR3, is ETGVTQSPTHLIKTRGQQVTLRCSSQSGHNTVSWYQQALGQGPQFIFQYYREEENGRGNFPPRFSGLQFPNYSSELNVNALELDDSALYLCASSLFGAGEAQETQYFGPGTRLLVL.

The chain combines TRBV4-1 with TRBJ2-7; D could derive from TRBD1 or TRBD2 (5 bases each). Trimming pared 0 bases from V and 0 bases from J, leaving 9 bases between. The CDR3 length is 15 residues. Germline assignment: CDR1 MGHRA and CDR2 YSYEKL. Here the CDR3 DNA reads TGCGCCAGCAGCCAAGAATCAGGGAGCTCCTACGAGCAGTACTTC. It encodes CASSQESGSSYEQYF.

This clone came up once. This chain joins TRBV30 and TRBJ2-7, with 9 bases aligning to TRBD1. CDR1 and CDR2 (germline): GTSNPN, SVGIG (reference sequence). The CDR3 loop spans 12 amino acids. J lost 3 bases, V lost 3 bases, and 0 bases had no gene match. The CDR3 DNA reads TGTGCCTGGAGGGGACAGGGCTACGAGCAGTACTTC. Its translation is CAWRGQGYEQYF.

The chain recombines TRBV11-2 with TRBJ2-1; 11 bases map to TRBD2. This CDR3 region has 15 residues. CDR1 and CDR2 (germline): SGHAT, FQNNGV. J lost 9 bases, V lost 5 bases, and 9 bases had no gene match. As DNA, the CDR3 is TGTGCCAGCAGCGGGTGGGGACTAGCGGAACCTGAGCAGTTCTTC. It translates to CASSGWGLAEPEQFF.

Here the CDR3 DNA reads TGTGCCAGCTCACAACGCGCTAGCGGTACTCACAATGAGCAGTTCTTC. Encoded protein: CASSQRASGTHNEQFF. The V gene is TRBV18, the J gene TRBJ2-1, with 7 bases lining up with TRBD2. V dropped 4 bases and J dropped 5; count of bases not matched to a gene: 11. The germline gives CDR1 KGHSH, CDR2 LQKENI. The CDR3 consists of 16 residues.

The chain uses TRBV10-2 and TRBJ2-7; 11 bases are shared with TRBD2. V shed 9 bases and J 4 bases; nucleotides not matched to a gene: 8. CDR1 is WSHSY, CDR2 SAAADI, per germline. The CDR3 spans 14 residues. CDR3 region: CASAGTSGLYEQYF. CDR3 in DNA: TGCGCCAGTGCCGGGACTAGCGGACTGTACGAGCAGTACTTC.

This rearrangement joins TRBV10-3 to TRBJ2-2; D is unclear. With 3 bases removed from V and 5 bases from J, the gap between germline ends came to 7 bases. The CDR3 has 13 amino acids. In germline, CDR1 is ENHRY, CDR2 SYGVKD. CDR3 sequence reads: CAISEKGTGELFF. In nucleotides, the CDR3 is TGTGCCATCAGTGAAAAAGGTACCGGGGAGCTGTTTTTT.